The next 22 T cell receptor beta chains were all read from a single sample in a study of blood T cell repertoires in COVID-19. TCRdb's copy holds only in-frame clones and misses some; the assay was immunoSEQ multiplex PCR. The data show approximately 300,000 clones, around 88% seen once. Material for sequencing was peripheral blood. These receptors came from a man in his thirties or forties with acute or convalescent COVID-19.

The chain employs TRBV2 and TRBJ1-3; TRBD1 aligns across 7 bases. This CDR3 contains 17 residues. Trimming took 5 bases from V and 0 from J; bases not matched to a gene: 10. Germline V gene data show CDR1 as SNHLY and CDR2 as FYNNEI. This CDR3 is CASSSVRQGPSGNTIYF. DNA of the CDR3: TGTGCCAGCAGTTCTGTGCGACAGGGCCCCTCTGGAAACACCATATATTTT.

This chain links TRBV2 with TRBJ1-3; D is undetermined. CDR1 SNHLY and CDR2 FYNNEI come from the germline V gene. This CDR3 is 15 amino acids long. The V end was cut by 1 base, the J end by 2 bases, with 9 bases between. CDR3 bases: TGTGCCAGCAGTGAAGGCTTGAGAGCTGGAAACACCATATATTTT. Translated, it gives CASSEGLRAGNTIYF.

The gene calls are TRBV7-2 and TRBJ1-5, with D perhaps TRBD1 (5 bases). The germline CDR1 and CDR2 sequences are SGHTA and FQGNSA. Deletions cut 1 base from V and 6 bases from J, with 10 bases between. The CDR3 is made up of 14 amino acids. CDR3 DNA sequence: TGTGCCAGCAGCTTAGTACAGGTGGGTCAGCCCCAGCATTTT. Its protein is CASSLVQVGQPQHF.

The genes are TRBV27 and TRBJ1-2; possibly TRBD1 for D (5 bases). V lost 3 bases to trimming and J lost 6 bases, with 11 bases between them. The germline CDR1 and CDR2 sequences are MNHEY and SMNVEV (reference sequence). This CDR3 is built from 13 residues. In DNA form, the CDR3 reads TGTGCCAGCAGTTTGATGGGGCTAAATGGCTACACCTTC. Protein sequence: CASSLMGLNGYTF.

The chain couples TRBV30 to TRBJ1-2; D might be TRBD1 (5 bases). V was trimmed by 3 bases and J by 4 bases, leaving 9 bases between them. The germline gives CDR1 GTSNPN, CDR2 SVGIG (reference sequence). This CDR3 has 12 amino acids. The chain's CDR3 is CAWSRVAYGYTF. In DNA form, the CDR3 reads TGTGCCTGGAGCAGGGTGGCCTATGGCTACACCTTC. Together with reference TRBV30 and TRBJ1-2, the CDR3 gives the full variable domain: SQTIHQWPATLVQPVGSPLSLECTVEGTSNPNLYWYRQAAGRGLQLLFYSVGIGQISSEVPQNLSASRPQDRQFILSSKKLLLSDSGFYLCAWSRVAYGYTFGSGTRLTVV.

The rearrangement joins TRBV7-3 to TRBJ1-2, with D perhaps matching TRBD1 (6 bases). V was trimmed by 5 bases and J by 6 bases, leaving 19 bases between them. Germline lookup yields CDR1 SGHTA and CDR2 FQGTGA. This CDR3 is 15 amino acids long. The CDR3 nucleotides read TGTGCCAGCAGCGCCCAGGGACTACAGGGTCATGGCTACACCTTC. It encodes CASSAQGLQGHGYTF. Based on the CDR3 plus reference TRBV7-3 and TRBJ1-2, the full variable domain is GAGVSQTPSNKVTEKGKYVELRCDPISGHTALYWYRQSLGQGPEFLIYFQGTGAADDSGLPNDRFFAVRPEGSVSTLKIQRTERGDSAVYLCASSAQGLQGHGYTFGSGTRLTVV.

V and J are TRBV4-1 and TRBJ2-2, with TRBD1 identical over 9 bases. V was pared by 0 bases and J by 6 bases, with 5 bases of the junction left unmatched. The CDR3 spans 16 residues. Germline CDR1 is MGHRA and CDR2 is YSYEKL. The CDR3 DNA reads TGCGCCAGCAGCCAAGAGGGGACAGGGTTGTCCGGGGAGCTGTTTTTT. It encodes CASSQEGTGLSGELFF.

The CDR3: CASSLGGANVPPGIGTIYF. The DNA for the CDR3 is TGTGCCAGCAGTTTAGGGGGGGCTAATGTTCCGCCCGGGATTGGCACCATATATTTT. The chain links TRBV28 to TRBJ1-3; D is perhaps TRBD1 (6 bases). The ends were cut back, 2 bases at V and 9 bases at J, with 29 bases in the middle. Looked up from germline, CDR1 is MDHEN and CDR2 is SYDVKM. The CDR3 sequence is 19 residues long.

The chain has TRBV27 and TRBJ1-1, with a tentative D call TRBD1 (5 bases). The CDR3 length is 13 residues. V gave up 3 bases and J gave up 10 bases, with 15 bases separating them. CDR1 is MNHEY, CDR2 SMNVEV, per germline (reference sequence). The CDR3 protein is CASSFLGTGGAFF. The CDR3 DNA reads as TGTGCCAGCAGTTTTTTGGGGACCGGGGGAGCTTTCTTT.

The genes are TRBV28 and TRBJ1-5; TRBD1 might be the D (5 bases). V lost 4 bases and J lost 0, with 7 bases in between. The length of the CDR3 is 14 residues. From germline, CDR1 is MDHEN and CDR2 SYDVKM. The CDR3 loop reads CASSSGYSNQPQHF. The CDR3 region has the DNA TGTGCCAGCAGTTCAGGGTATAGCAATCAGCCCCAGCATTTT.

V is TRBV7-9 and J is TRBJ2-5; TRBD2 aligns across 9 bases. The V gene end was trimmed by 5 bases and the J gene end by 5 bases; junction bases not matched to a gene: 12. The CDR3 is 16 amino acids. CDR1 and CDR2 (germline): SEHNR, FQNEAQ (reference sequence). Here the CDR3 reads CASSPKTSGTGETQYF. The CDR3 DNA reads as TGTGCCAGCAGCCCAAAGACTAGCGGAACGGGGGAGACCCAGTACTTC.

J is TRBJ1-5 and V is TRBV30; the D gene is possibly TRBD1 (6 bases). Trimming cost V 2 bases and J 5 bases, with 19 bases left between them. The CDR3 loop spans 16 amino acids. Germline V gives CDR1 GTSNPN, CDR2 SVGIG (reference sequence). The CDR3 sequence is CAWSSSLRDKDQPQHF. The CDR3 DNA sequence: TGTGCCTGGAGTAGCTCCCTTCGGGACAAGGATCAGCCCCAGCATTTT. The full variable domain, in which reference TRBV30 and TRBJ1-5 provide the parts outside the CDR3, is SQTIHQWPATLVQPVGSPLSLECTVEGTSNPNLYWYRQAAGRGLQLLFYSVGIGQISSEVPQNLSASRPQDRQFILSSKKLLLSDSGFYLCAWSSSLRDKDQPQHFGDGTRLSIL.

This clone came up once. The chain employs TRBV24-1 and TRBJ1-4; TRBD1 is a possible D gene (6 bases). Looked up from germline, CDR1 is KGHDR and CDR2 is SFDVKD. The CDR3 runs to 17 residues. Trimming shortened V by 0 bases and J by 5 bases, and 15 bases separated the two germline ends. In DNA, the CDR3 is TGTGCCACCAGTGATTTGTTTCAAGGGGGGGGAAATGAAAAACTGTTTTTT. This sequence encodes CATSDLFQGGGNEKLFF.

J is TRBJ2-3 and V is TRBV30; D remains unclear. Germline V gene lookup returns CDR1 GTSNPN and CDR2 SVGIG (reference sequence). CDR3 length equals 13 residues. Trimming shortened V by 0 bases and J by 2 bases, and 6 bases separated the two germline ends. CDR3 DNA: TGTGCCTGGAGTGTGGCGGCCACAGATACGCAGTATTTT. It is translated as CAWSVAATDTQYF.

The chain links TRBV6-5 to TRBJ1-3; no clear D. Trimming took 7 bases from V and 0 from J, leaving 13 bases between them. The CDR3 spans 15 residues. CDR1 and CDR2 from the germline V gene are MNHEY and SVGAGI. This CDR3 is CASTLGFNSGNTIYF. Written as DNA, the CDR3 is TGTGCCAGCACCCTCGGGTTCAACTCTGGAAACACCATATATTTT.

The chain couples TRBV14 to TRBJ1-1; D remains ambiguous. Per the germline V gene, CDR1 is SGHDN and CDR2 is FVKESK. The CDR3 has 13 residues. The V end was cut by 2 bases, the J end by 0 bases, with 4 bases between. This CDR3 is CASSQYMNTEAFF. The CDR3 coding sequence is TGTGCCAGCAGCCAATATATGAACACTGAAGCTTTCTTT.

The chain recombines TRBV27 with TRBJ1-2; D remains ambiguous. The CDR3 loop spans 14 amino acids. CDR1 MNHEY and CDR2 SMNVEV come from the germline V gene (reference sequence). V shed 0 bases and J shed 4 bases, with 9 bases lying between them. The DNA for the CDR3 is TGTGCCAGCAGTTTATCGGCAGGTTCCTATGGCTACACCTTC. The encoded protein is CASSLSAGSYGYTF.

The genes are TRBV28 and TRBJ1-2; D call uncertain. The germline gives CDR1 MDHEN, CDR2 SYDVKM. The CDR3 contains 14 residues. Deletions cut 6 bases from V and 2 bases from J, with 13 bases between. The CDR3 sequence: CASSLGVANYGYTF. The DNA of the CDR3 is TGTGCCAGCAGCCTCGGGGTGGCGAACTATGGCTACACCTTC.

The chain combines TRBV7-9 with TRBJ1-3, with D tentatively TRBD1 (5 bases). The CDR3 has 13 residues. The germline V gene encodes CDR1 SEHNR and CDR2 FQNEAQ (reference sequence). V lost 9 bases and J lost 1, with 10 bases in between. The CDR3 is CARDDRSGNTIYF. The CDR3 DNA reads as TGTGCCAGGGACGACAGATCTGGAAACACCATATATTTT.

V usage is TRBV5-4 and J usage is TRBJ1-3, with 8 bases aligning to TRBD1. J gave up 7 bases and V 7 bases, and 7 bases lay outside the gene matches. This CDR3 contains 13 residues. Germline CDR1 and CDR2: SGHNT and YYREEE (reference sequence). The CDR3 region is CASRPQGANTIYF. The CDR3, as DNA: TGTGCCAGCCGCCCCCAGGGGGCGAACACCATATATTTT.

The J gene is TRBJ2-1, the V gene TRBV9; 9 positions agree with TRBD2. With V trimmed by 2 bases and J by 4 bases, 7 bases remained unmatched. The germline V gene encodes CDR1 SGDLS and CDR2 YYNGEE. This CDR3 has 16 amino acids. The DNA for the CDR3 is TGTGCCAGCAGCGTCGGGCCAGCGGGAGGATACAATGAGCAGTTCTTC. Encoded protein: CASSVGPAGGYNEQFF.

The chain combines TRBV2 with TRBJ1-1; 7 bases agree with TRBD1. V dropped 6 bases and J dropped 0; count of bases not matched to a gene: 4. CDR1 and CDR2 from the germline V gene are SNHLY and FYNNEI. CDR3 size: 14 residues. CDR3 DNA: TGTGCCAGCAGGGGACAGACCATGAACACTGAAGCTTTCTTT. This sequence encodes CASRGQTMNTEAFF.